Listed here is a single T cell receptor beta chain. Its matching antigen is unknown. Cells designated naive CD8 were CD45RO-negative and were positively selected for CCR7, with terminally differentiated effector memory CD45RA+ cells excluded. HIV-negative, healthy adults without recent acute infections or vaccinations were the donors. This sample was taken from a study of shared clonotypes between healthy human individuals. Whole-study results and caveats: Enrolling few donors narrowed the genetic and exposure-history diversity that was represented. Compared with clonotypes that all four donors shared, non-shared clonotypes had lower generation probabilities.

Each sorted subset replicate got 200 ng genomic DNA, roughly 27,000 genomes. TCRdb's copy holds only in-frame clones and misses some; the assay was immunoSEQ multiplex PCR. This table holds about 2 million clones, just under 95% found once. V lost 0 bases, J lost 6 bases, and 9 bases lay in between. The germline CDR1 and CDR2 sequences are SQVTM and ANQGSEA. There are 12 residues in the CDR3. Material: naive CD8+ T cells sorted from blood. This clonotype was obtained from a man aged 18 to 29 in good health. The chain joins TRBV29-1 to TRBJ2-7, with TRBD2 as a possible D gene (5 bases). This CDR3 is CSVEDPGVEQYF. The CDR3 nucleotides are TGCAGCGTTGAAGATCCCGGGGTCGAGCAGTACTTC.